The clone carrying this T cell receptor beta chain was seen once. The sample comes from a study of blood T cell repertoires in COVID-19. Germline values: CDR1 ENHRY, CDR2 SYGVKD. This CDR3 comprises 14 residues. With V trimmed by 10 bases and J by 0 bases, 4 bases remained unmatched. TCRdb's table, derived via immunoSEQ multiplex PCR, lists solely in-frame clones and lacks some. The table includes over 200,000 clones, just under 90% detected once. The chain is built from TRBV10-3 and TRBJ2-3; 10 bases align to TRBD2. What was sequenced was peripheral blood. The clonotype was recovered from a young man with COVID-19, enrolled during active disease. CDR3 sequence reads: CATRTSGSTDTQYF. The CDR3 bases are TGTGCCACCAGGACTAGCGGAAGCACAGATACGCAGTATTTT.